Shown below are 16 T cell receptor beta chains from a single sample sequenced in a study of regulatory T cells in long-lasting Graves disease. Sequencing libraries for TCR beta were prepared with iRepertoire HTBI primers and Arm-PCR of CDR3 regions. TCRdb re-called the multiplex PCR reads with MiXCR, one entry per CDR3 protein. This sample has around 500,000 distinct CDR3 sequences, with roughly 13% found just once. Time point defined: newly diagnosed GD, antithyroid drugs for less than 3 months. RNA extracted from PBMCs served as the sequencing template. This same sample was also taken into another study, of T cells in Graves' hyperthyroidism and ophthalmopathy.

Sequenced material: peripheral blood mononuclear cells (PBMCs), taken at new diagnosis, from a patient treated with antithyroid drugs. The receptors shown here come from a man under 40 with Graves disease.

This clonotype has ten or more counts. The chain joins TRBV11-2 to TRBJ1-1, with TRBD1 as a possible D gene (6 bases). CDR1 and CDR2 (germline): SGHAT, FQNNGV. This CDR3 contains 13 residues. The V gene lost 5 bases and the J gene lost 7 bases, with 14 bases spanning the gap. The CDR3 sequence is CASSKGGTHEAFF. CDR3 coding DNA: TGTGCCAGCAGCAAAGGGGGGACACATGAAGCTTTCTTT.

There are a few counts of this clonotype. One end of the junction does not line up with germline, which may come from a read error. The rearrangement uses TRBV5-1 and TRBJ2-7; D might be TRBD1 or TRBD2, each matching 5 bases. Germline values: CDR1 SGHRS, CDR2 YFSETQ. CDR3 size: 15 residues. CDR3 sequence: CASSLGGVISHEQYF. The CDR3 nucleotides are TGCGCCAGCAGCTTGGGAGGGGTTATCTCCCACGAGCAGTACTTC.

This clonotype turned up a few times. This chain links TRBV7-9 with TRBJ1-5, with unresolved D. The V gene's germline CDR1 is SEHNR and CDR2 FQNEAQ (reference sequence). The ends were cut back, 2 bases at V and 5 bases at J, with 4 bases in the middle. This CDR3 has 12 amino acids. The DNA of the CDR3 is TGTGCCAGCAGCTTAAATGATCAGCCCCAGCATTTT. Protein: CASSLNDQPQHF.

This clonotype appeared many times. J is TRBJ2-3 and V is TRBV7-2; TRBD2 agrees at 11 bases. Trimming at V came to 4 bases and at J to 2 bases, leaving 14 bases not matched to a gene. This CDR3 has 19 amino acids. Germline V CDR1 and CDR2: SGHTA, FQGNSA. As DNA, the CDR3 is TGTGCCAGCAGCTCCCCTGGGGGGGGACTAGCGGACCCCACAGATACGCAGTATTTT. This codes for CASSSPGGGLADPTDTQYF.

This clonotype was recorded at least ten times. This chain links TRBV12-3 or TRBV12-4 with TRBJ2-2, with 9 bases fitting TRBD2. The trim removed 5 bases at V and 8 bases at J, leaving 6 bases unmatched. The length of the CDR3 is 14 residues. The CDR3 loop reads CASSLQGLAGELFF. The CDR3 bases are TGTGCCAGCAGTCTACAAGGACTAGCGGGGGAGCTGTTTTTT.

This clonotype was seen only a few times. The chain is built from TRBV15 and TRBJ2-3; a possible D gene is TRBD2 (6 bases). This CDR3 spans 13 amino acids. V was shortened by 5 bases and J by 1 base, with 7 bases between the two germline ends. Germline CDR1 LNHNV, CDR2 YYDKDF (reference sequence). DNA of the CDR3: TGTGCCACCAGCCCGGGGGGCACAGATACGCAGTATTTT. Translation gives CATSPGGTDTQYF.

The V call is TRBV6-1, the J call TRBJ2-7, with D maybe TRBD1 (6 bases). The V end was cut by 8 bases, the J end by 3 bases, with 20 bases between. The V gene's germline CDR1 is MNHNS and CDR2 SASEGT. The CDR3 runs 15 residues. CDR3 loop: CASLSSGTLFYEQYF. The CDR3 DNA reads TGTGCCAGCCTATCCTCCGGGACACTTTTCTACGAGCAGTACTTC.

This clonotype was detected ten times or more. This chain links TRBV14 with TRBJ2-3; no definite D call. CDR3 length: 17 residues. V shed 4 bases and J shed 3 bases, with 20 bases lying between them. Germline V gene sequence: CDR1 SGHDN, CDR2 FVKESK. The CDR3 spells CASSLTRFSSRTDTQYF. As DNA, the CDR3 is TGTGCCAGCAGCCTAACACGGTTCTCCTCCCGGACAGATACGCAGTATTTT.

The table lists this clonotype with a few counts. The V gene is TRBV7-2, the J gene TRBJ2-3, with TRBD2 identical over 16 bases. The germline V gene encodes CDR1 SGHTA and CDR2 FQGNSA. J was trimmed by 6 bases and V by 7 bases; bases with no gene match: 13. The CDR3 spans 18 residues. CDR3 coding DNA: TGTGCCAGCAAGGGGACTAGCGGGAGGGCCGATTCGATCGATACGCAGTATTTT. Translation: CASKGTSGRADSIDTQYF.

This clonotype is a singleton in its sample. The chain carries TRBV19 and TRBJ1-2; 9 nucleotides align to TRBD1. The CDR3 is 13 residues long. After removal of 5 bases from V and 7 bases from J, the junction contained 5 bases not matched to a gene. Germline CDR1 reads LNHDA; CDR2 reads SQIVND (reference sequence). The CDR3 sequence is CASSPQGAGGYTF. CDR3 DNA sequence: TGTGCCAGTAGTCCACAGGGGGCTGGTGGCTACACCTTC.

The chain combines TRBV7-2 with TRBJ2-6; the D is unclear. CDR1 is SGHTA, CDR2 FQGNSA, per germline. Trimming left V 5 bases short and J 0 bases short, with 8 bases between. The CDR3 extends over 15 amino acids. The DNA for the CDR3 is TGTGCCAGCAGCACCCGAGGCTCTGGGGCCAACGTCCTGACTTTC. Amino acid sequence: CASSTRGSGANVLTF.

In this sample, this clonotype turned up many times. The genes are TRBV6-1 and TRBJ1-1, with D maybe TRBD1 (6 bases). Trimming stripped 7 bases from V and 6 bases from J, with 15 bases between. This CDR3 is built from 13 residues. The germline V gene has CDR1 MNHNS and CDR2 SASEGT. CDR3 coding DNA: TGTGCCAGCACCCCGGACAGATCCGCTGAAGCTTTCTTT. Translated: CASTPDRSAEAFF.

This clonotype was counted ten times or more. The chain joins TRBV20-1 to TRBJ1-1, with unresolved D. The V and J ends lost 0 bases and 6 bases respectively, with 8 bases between them. CDR1 is DFQATT and CDR2 is SNEGSKA in the germline V gene (reference sequence). The CDR3 is made up of 12 amino acids. CDR3 loop: CSARDPGSEAFF. The DNA of the CDR3 is TGCAGTGCTAGAGATCCCGGATCTGAAGCTTTCTTT.

Regarding this clonotype: Likely a read error: the CDR3 ends without its conserved phenylalanine or tryptophan. The V call is TRBV20-1, the J call TRBJ2-5, with 10 bases lining up with TRBD2. Germline CDR1 is DFQATT and CDR2 is SNEGSKA (reference sequence). The CDR3 extends over 13 amino acids. V lost 1 base, J lost 4 bases, and 0 bases stayed unmatched. CDR3 bases: TGCAGTGCTAGAGGACTAGCGGGAGAGACCCAGTACTCC. Translating gives CSARGLAGETQYS.

This clonotype has a handful of counts. Since a much larger clone is just one base distant, this may be a read error. As the CDR3 is not closed by the conserved phenylalanine or tryptophan, this likely results from a read error. This chain links TRBV2 with TRBJ1-1; D not resolved. CDR3 size: 13 residues. The germline V gene encodes CDR1 SNHLY and CDR2 FYNNEI. Trimming shortened V by 4 bases and J by 1 base, and 7 bases separated the two germline ends. The CDR3 DNA reads as TGTGCCAGCAGTGTCTATGGGAACACTGAAGCTTTCCTT. Encoded protein: CASSVYGNTEAFL.

This clonotype came up many times. The chain is built from TRBV27 and TRBJ1-1; no reliable D call. Germline CDR1 reads MNHEY; CDR2 reads SMNVEV (reference sequence). Trimming shortened V by 7 bases and J by 3 bases, and 15 bases separated the two germline ends. This CDR3 is 14 amino acids long. The CDR3 protein is CASTTRFGDTEAFF. The CDR3 DNA sequence: TGTGCCAGCACCACAAGGTTTGGGGACACTGAAGCTTTCTTT.